This is a list of T cell receptor beta chains from one sample in a study of blood T cell repertoires in COVID-19. This table comes from immunoSEQ multiplex PCR, and its TCRdb copy is limited to in-frame clones, with some not included. The table has fewer than 90,000 clones, more than 70% seen once. Specimen: peripheral blood. These receptors were obtained from a woman aged 80 or over with acute or convalescent COVID-19. Each CDR3 is given with its conserved first and last residue. A D gene is named only where the DNA matches it firmly. Clone size is not always given. Where it is, it says once, few, many or a class for expanded clones.

>TRBV4-2|NA|TRBD1|TRBJ1-3
CASSLISETGAGNTIYF
TGTGCCAGCAGCCTCATTAGTGAGACAGGGGCTGGAAACACCATATATTTT
>TRBV10-2|NA|NA|TRBJ2-7
CASSESGGAPNEQYF
TGCGCCAGCAGTGAGTCTGGGGGGGCGCCTAACGAGCAGTACTTC
>TRBV20-1|NA|TRBD2|TRBJ2-3
CSASGGGIPDTQYF
TGCAGTGCTAGTGGGGGGGGGATCCCAGATACGCAGTATTTT
>TRBV28|NA|TRBD1|TRBJ1-2
CASSRRQGNYGYTF
TGTGCCAGCAGTCGACGACAGGGGAACTATGGCTACACCTTC
>TRBV12-5|NA|TRBD2|TRBJ2-3
CAGSGGSTDTQYF
TGTGCTGGTAGCGGGGGCTCCACAGATACGCAGTATTTT
>TRBV19|NA|NA|TRBJ1-2
CASSIQQGYGYTF
TGTGCCAGTAGTATACAACAGGGCTATGGCTACACCTTC
>TRBV27|NA|NA|TRBJ1-2
CASSSMGRSYGYTF
TGTGCCAGCAGTTCGATGGGGAGGTCCTATGGCTACACCTTC
>TRBV7-8|NA|NA|TRBJ1-1
CASSLKRGANTEAFF
TGTGCCAGCAGCCTGAAACGGGGGGCAAACACTGAAGCTTTCTTT
>TRBV7-2|NA|NA|TRBJ1-1
CASSLPLGRVSAFF
TGTGCCAGCAGCTTACCCCTCGGCAGGGTTTCAGCTTTCTTT
>TRBV9|few|NA|TRBJ1-1
CASSVDLGSTEAFF
TGTGCCAGCAGCGTAGATTTAGGGAGCACTGAAGCTTTCTTT
>TRBV11-2|NA|NA|TRBJ1-2
CASSSLRGATTNYYGYTF
TGTGCCAGCAGTTCACTCAGGGGCGCGACAACTAATTACTATGGCTACACCTTC
>TRBV6-5|NA|NA|TRBJ1-1
CASKQLNTEAFF
TGTGCCAGCAAACAGCTAAACACTGAAGCTTTCTTT
>TRBV4-1|few|NA|TRBJ1-2
CASSQDSLPEDYGYTF
TGCGCCAGCAGCCAAGATTCGCTCCCGGAGGACTATGGCTACACCTTC
>TRBV6-1|NA|NA|TRBJ2-7
CASSENTHREQYF
TGTGCCAGCAGTGAGAACACCCACCGCGAGCAGTACTTC
>TRBV19|once|NA|TRBJ1-5
CASSFARDSNQPQHF
TGTGCCAGTAGTTTTGCCAGGGATAGCAATCAGCCCCAGCATTTT
>TRBV21-1|few|NA|TRBJ2-2
CASSPGHDVPGELFF
TGTGCCAGCAGTCCGGGACACGATGTTCCCGGGGAGCTGTTTTTT
>TRBV28|NA|NA|TRBJ1-2
CASSLFDRHGYTF
TGTGCCAGCAGTTTATTTGACAGGCATGGCTACACCTTC
>TRBV30|NA|TRBD1|TRBJ1-1
CAADRGRSITEAFF
TGTGCCGCTGACAGGGGGCGAAGTATCACTGAAGCTTTCTTT
>TRBV19|NA|NA|TRBJ1-1
CASSTRENTEAFF
TGTGCCAGTAGTACGAGGGAGAACACTGAAGCTTTCTTT
>TRBV19|NA|NA|TRBJ1-5
CASSVERQPQHF
TGTGCCAGTAGTGTTGAGAGGCAGCCCCAGCATTTT
>TRBV5-8|NA|NA|TRBJ1-6
CASSFLSRPLHF
TGTGCCAGCAGCTTTCTGAGTCGGCCCCTCCACTTT
>TRBV7-2|NA|NA|TRBJ1-1
CASSSRTRAPEAFF
TGTGCCAGCAGCTCCCGGACGAGGGCCCCTGAAGCTTTCTTT
>TRBV7-2|NA|TRBD1|TRBJ2-7
CASSVTGTESYEQYF
TGTGCCAGCAGCGTTACCGGGACAGAATCCTACGAGCAGTACTTC
>TRBV4-2|NA|NA|TRBJ2-1
CASSQSPDNEQFF
TGTGCCAGCAGCCAGAGCCCCGACAATGAGCAGTTCTTC
>TRBV2|few|TRBD1|TRBJ1-2
CARDRDREKYGYTF
TGTGCCCGAGACCGGGACAGGGAAAAGTATGGCTACACCTTC
>TRBV5-1|NA|NA|TRBJ2-3
CASTAGTSTDTQYF
TGCGCCAGCACCGCGGGGACTAGCACAGATACGCAGTATTTT
>TRBV6-6|few|TRBD1|TRBJ2-7
CASSFSGTGSDEQYF
TGTGCCAGCAGTTTTTCGGGGACAGGGTCGGACGAGCAGTACTTC
>TRBV19|NA|NA|TRBJ2-1
CASSIGRNDEQFF
TGTGCCAGTAGTATAGGCAGGAATGATGAGCAGTTCTTC
>TRBV5-4|NA|NA|TRBJ1-2
CASRSEGRNYYGYTF
TGTGCCAGCAGATCCGAGGGTCGGAATTACTATGGCTACACCTTC
>TRBV9|NA|TRBD1|TRBJ1-1
CASSGTGTGAFF
TGTGCCAGCAGCGGGACAGGGACTGGAGCTTTCTTT
>TRBV24-1|NA|TRBD1|TRBJ1-4
CATSDIDRGREKLFF
TGTGCCACCAGTGATATTGACAGGGGGAGAGAAAAACTGTTTTTT
>TRBV3-1/TRBV3-2|NA|NA|TRBJ1-1
CASSLEQGYTEAFF
TGTGCCAGCAGCCTGGAACAGGGATACACTGAAGCTTTCTTT
>TRBV6-6|NA|TRBD1|TRBJ2-7
CASSYPQGQLTYEQYF
TGTGCCAGCAGTTACCCCCAGGGACAGTTAACCTACGAGCAGTACTTC
>TRBV10-3|once|NA|TRBJ1-5
CAISEDTKSNQPQHF
TGTGCCATCAGTGAGGACACCAAGAGCAATCAGCCCCAGCATTTT
>TRBV27|NA|TRBD1|TRBJ1-1
CASSSDRVGALNTEAFF
TGTGCCAGCAGTTCCGACAGGGTTGGGGCTTTGAACACTGAAGCTTTCTTT
>TRBV2|NA|TRBD1|TRBJ2-1
CASRADRGGEQFF
TGTGCCAGCAGGGCGGACAGGGGAGGTGAGCAGTTCTTC
>TRBV7-2|NA|NA|TRBJ1-2
CASSSPTEALGYTF
TGTGCCAGCAGCTCTCCGACAGAGGCCCTCGGCTACACCTTC
>TRBV5-6|NA|NA|TRBJ1-1
CASSLVVQLGGPATEAFF
TGTGCCAGCAGCTTGGTCGTACAGTTAGGAGGGCCAGCCACTGAAGCTTTCTTT
>TRBV10-3|NA|NA|TRBJ1-1
CAITGTTGTEAFF
TGTGCCATCACTGGGACAACGGGGACTGAAGCTTTCTTT
>TRBV2|NA|TRBD1|TRBJ1-5
CASSDTGVNQPQHF
TGTGCCAGCAGTGATACAGGGGTCAATCAGCCCCAGCATTTT
>TRBV5-1|NA|TRBD1|TRBJ2-1
CASSLILPGQGAGEQFF
TGCGCCAGCAGCTTAATACTACCGGGACAGGGGGCCGGTGAGCAGTTCTTC
>TRBV18|NA|NA|TRBJ2-7
CASSPLRVSGSSYEQYF
TGTGCCAGCTCCCCGCTTCGGGTTAGCGGTAGCTCCTACGAGCAGTACTTC
>TRBV4-3|NA|NA|TRBJ2-1
CASSQDLDRTYNEQFF
TGCGCCAGCAGCCAAGATCTCGACAGGACCTACAATGAGCAGTTCTTC